The rows below give T cell receptor beta chains drawn from one sample of a study of T-cell memory formation after mild COVID-19. TCRdb ran MiXCR on the 5' RACE reads and lists one entry per CDR3 protein. The table has under 450,000 distinct CDR3 sequences, less than 25% seen once; the top ten hold around 13%. Sequenced input: PBMCs or a T cell subset sorted from them (not recorded which). The receptors here all came from an adult woman who had mild COVID-19 (a few samples of this study predate the infection). Cell type and time point are not known. CDR3s include the opening cysteine and the closing phenylalanine or tryptophan.

v_gene,j_gene,CDR3aa
TRBV3-1,TRBJ2-1,CASSHALSNEQFF
TRBV7-9,TRBJ1-2,CASSLAVGNTGYGYTF
TRBV7-2,TRBJ2-1,CASKATIRSEQFF
TRBV19,TRBJ1-2,CASSRTGGSRLNYGYTF
TRBV2,TRBJ2-1,CASRQGTFYNEQFF
TRBV19,TRBJ1-1,CASAEGPRNTEAFF
TRBV5-4,TRBJ2-1,CASSFPGGHEQFF
TRBV27,TRBJ2-7,CASSFVRLAGYEQYF
TRBV19,TRBJ1-1,CASSNPLEGFF
TRBV5-1,TRBJ2-7,CLHPRDISYEQYF
TRBV7-9,TRBJ1-2,CASRLPPTGGDYGYTF
TRBV6-5,TRBJ2-7,CASSYSRSWDTPIYEQYF
TRBV7-2,TRBJ1-5,CASSKRQSYSNQPQHF
TRBV5-1,TRBJ1-2,CASSLLTEYGYTF
TRBV11-2,TRBJ2-5,CASRTDRGRETQYF
TRBV20-1,TRBJ2-2,CSASMAGANTGELFF
TRBV7-8,TRBJ2-4,CASSLGRETNIQYF
TRBV19,TRBJ2-7,CASSIRRF
TRBV9,TRBJ2-3,CASSVMDIAGDSTDTQYF
TRBV7-9,TRBJ1-5,CASSLERGAWGQPQHF
TRBV3-1,TRBJ1-2,CASSQAPMWGYTF
TRBV6-5,TRBJ1-4,CASSYSGQGLGYEKLFF
TRBV20-1,TRBJ2-5,CSASWTGQETQYF
TRBV30,TRBJ2-1,CAWSGLAGAGYDEQFF
TRBV20-1,TRBJ1-2,CSASRGHVDGYTF
TRBV11-2,TRBJ1-6,CASSLTGVLNSPLHF
TRBV29-1,TRBJ2-7,CSVRGLGPYEQYF
TRBV5-1,TRBJ2-3,CASSLGASGVTDTQYF
TRBV7-6,TRBJ2-2,CASSLVPGGFRNTGELFF
TRBV7-3,TRBJ2-3,CASSPDGERETDTQYF
TRBV27,TRBJ1-2,CASSLSEATYYGYTF
TRBV20-1,TRBJ2-7,CSAPRLAGAYEQYF
TRBV4-1,TRBJ2-7,CASSHMLTGLAGPYEQYF
TRBV7-9,TRBJ1-2,CAIAPPGRPLSYGYTF
TRBV9,TRBJ1-4,CASSPAGGGEKLFF
TRBV14,TRBJ2-1,CASSPLPGVSSYNEQFF
TRBV29-1,TRBJ1-5,CSVAHRTGGAEPQHF
TRBV9,TRBJ2-7,CASSVATGPLWEQYF
TRBV7-9,TRBJ1-1,CASSFVRDNTEAFF
TRBV4-1,TRBJ2-1,CASSQAPGVHNEQFF
TRBV4-1,TRBJ1-4,CASSQEWTPTNEKLFF
TRBV7-2,TRBJ2-1,CASSPTAGNNEQFF
TRBV5-5,TRBJ1-5,CASSLDSPSNQPQHF
TRBV2,TRBJ2-7,CASSVGRGRNEQYF
TRBV5-1,TRBJ2-5,CASSQLASQETQYF
TRBV11-2,TRBJ1-1,CASSLQGGANTEAFF
TRBV7-8,TRBJ2-1,CASSFSSGRFDEQFF
TRBV6-1,TRBJ1-2,CASSEATGVYGYTF
TRBV9,TRBJ1-4,CASSVGVVDKLFF
TRBV5-1,TRBJ1-1,CASSEATGSPEAFF
TRBV7-6,TRBJ2-5,CASSLDGTLEETQYF
TRBV20-1,TRBJ2-7,CSARVPASGAGEQYF
TRBV20-1,TRBJ1-1,CSARDGGPRTTEAFF
TRBV5-5,TRBJ2-7,CASSLEGVSGQAYEQYF
TRBV4-1,TRBJ2-2,CASSPLPLAGANTGELFF
TRBV7-9,TRBJ2-5,CASSLDTSRMETQYF
TRBV20-1,TRBJ2-3,CSACGLAGTDTQYF
TRBV12-3/TRBV12-4,TRBJ2-2,CASRFFQGTGTGELFF
TRBV12-2,TRBJ1-1,CASRPQSRGDRGLSEAFF
TRBV29-1,TRBJ2-1,CSGSGTGGVRLYNEQFF